These 16 T cell receptor beta chains share one sample of origin, sequenced in a study of blood T cell repertoires in COVID-19. Profiled with immunoSEQ multiplex PCR; TCRdb holds only in-frame clones, not every one. The data hold 110,000 to 150,000 clones, with around 78% observed a single time. Sequenced material: peripheral blood. Source of these receptors: a woman in her sixties or seventies with acute or convalescent COVID-19.

The sample holds one count of this clone. The V and J genes are TRBV28 and TRBJ2-1, with D maybe TRBD1 (5 bases). Germline loops: CDR1 MDHEN, CDR2 SYDVKM. Trimming left V 7 bases short and J 15 bases short, with 16 bases between. This CDR3 has 11 amino acids. The DNA for the CDR3 is TGTGCCAGCAACCTAGACAGAAATTGGTTCTTC. As protein: CASNLDRNWFF.

The chain uses TRBV2 and TRBJ1-5; possibly TRBD1 for D (5 bases). The CDR3 loop spans 13 amino acids. V dropped 8 bases and J dropped 5 bases, with 13 bases sitting between them. CDR1 is SNHLY, CDR2 FYNNEI, per germline. For the CDR3, the DNA is TGTGCCAGCGCCAAGGGGTGGGATCAGCCCCAGCATTTT. Protein product: CASAKGWDQPQHF. The full variable domain, with the rest looked up from reference TRBV2 and TRBJ1-5, is EPEVTQTPSHQVTQMGQEVILRCVPISNHLYFYWYRQILGQKVEFLVSFYNNEISEKSEIFDDQFSVERPDGSNFTLKIRSTKLEDSAMYFCASAKGWDQPQHFGDGTRLSIL.

The CDR3 loop reads CATSAAGSNYGYTF. The CDR3 DNA is TGTGCCACCAGTGCCGCGGGATCCAACTATGGCTACACCTTC. The chain links TRBV24-1 to TRBJ1-2, with no clear D. V shed 5 bases and J shed 2 bases, with 11 bases lying between them. The CDR3 length is 14 residues. Germline V gives CDR1 KGHDR, CDR2 SFDVKD.

This rearrangement joins TRBV6-4 to TRBJ2-7, with D maybe TRBD2 (5 bases). The CDR3 consists of 16 residues. Germline lookup yields CDR1 MRHNA and CDR2 SNTAGT. Trimming pared 6 bases from V and 3 bases from J, leaving 21 bases between. CDR3 in amino acids: CASSPGLAITFYEQYF. In nucleotides, the CDR3 is TGTGCCAGCAGCCCGGGGTTAGCAATCACCTTCTACGAGCAGTACTTC.

The J gene is TRBJ2-1, the V gene TRBV11-1; 8 bases are a match to TRBD2. This CDR3 has 15 amino acids. The V segment lost 5 bases and the J segment 0 bases; nucleotides outside the gene matches: 3. CDR1 SGHAT and CDR2 FQDESV come from the germline V gene (reference sequence). CDR3 DNA: TGTGCCAGCAGCACCGGGACTAGCTCCTACAATGAGCAGTTCTTC. Translation: CASSTGTSSYNEQFF.

The J gene is TRBJ2-5, the V gene TRBV27; D unclear. V lost 6 bases and J lost 4, with 6 bases in between. The germline CDR1 and CDR2 sequences are MNHEY and SMNVEV (reference sequence). The CDR3 length is 11 residues. CDR3 amino acids: CASRRRETQYF. The CDR3 DNA is TGTGCCAGCAGACGGAGAGAGACCCAGTACTTC.

This rearrangement joins TRBV7-8 to TRBJ2-6, with D possibly being TRBD1 (7 bases). Trimming left V 4 bases short and J 2 bases short, with 15 bases between. Looked up from germline, CDR1 is SGHVS and CDR2 is FQNEAQ. The CDR3 runs to 17 residues. DNA of the CDR3: TGTGCCAGCAGCTCCCTTTCAGGGGGGACTGGGGCCAACGTCCTGACTTTC. Translation: CASSSLSGGTGANVLTF. Full variable domain (missing parts from reference TRBV7-8 and TRBJ2-6): GAGVSQSPRYKVAKRGQDVALRCDPISGHVSLFWYQQALGQGPEFLTYFQNEAQLDKSGLPSDRFFAERPEGSVSTLKIQRTQQEDSAVYLCASSSLSGGTGANVLTFGAGSRLTVL.

V and J are TRBV2 and TRBJ1-3, with 7 positions matching TRBD1. The junction had 3 bases not matched to a gene; V was cut back by 8 bases and J by 2 bases. This CDR3 has 13 residues. Germline V gene sequence: CDR1 SNHLY, CDR2 FYNNEI. CDR3 DNA sequence: TGTGCCAGCGACAGGGCCACTGGAAACACCATATATTTT. Translation gives CASDRATGNTIYF.

The rearrangement links TRBV28 to TRBJ1-5, with D unresolved. With 2 bases removed from V and 0 bases from J, the gap between germline ends came to 8 bases. The CDR3 is 15 amino acids. Per the germline V gene, CDR1 is MDHEN and CDR2 is SYDVKM. CDR3 region: CASSLTETSNQPQHF. In DNA, the CDR3 is TGTGCCAGCAGTTTAACAGAGACTAGCAATCAGCCCCAGCATTTT. The complete variable domain, with remaining parts taken from reference TRBV28 and TRBJ1-5, reads DVKVTQSSRYLVKRTGEKVFLECVQDMDHENMFWYRQDPGLGLRLIYFSYDVKMKEKGDIPEGYSVSREKKERFSLILESASTNQTSMYLCASSLTETSNQPQHFGDGTRLSIL.

The genes are TRBV27 and TRBJ2-1, with a tentative D call TRBD2 (6 bases). Per germline, CDR1 MNHEY and CDR2 SMNVEV (reference sequence). V was pared by 4 bases and J by 9 bases, with 7 bases between. This CDR3 has 11 residues. CDR3 protein: CASSSGGEQFF. The CDR3 nucleotides are TGTGCCAGCAGTTCCGGGGGTGAGCAGTTCTTC.

This chain uses TRBV6-5 with TRBJ2-7, with D perhaps TRBD2 (6 bases). The germline gives CDR1 MNHEY, CDR2 SVGAGI. This CDR3 comprises 16 residues. V lost 0 bases and J lost 2, with 14 bases in between. The CDR3 coding sequence is TGTGCCAGCAGTTACTCGCTGGGACTTGGGACCTACGAGCAGTACTTC. The encoded protein is CASSYSLGLGTYEQYF.

This clone was recorded only once. The chain couples TRBV6-5 to TRBJ2-1; 7 nucleotides match TRBD2. After removal of 6 bases from V and 6 bases from J, the junction contained 8 bases not matched to a gene. CDR3 size: 14 residues. Germline V gives CDR1 MNHEY, CDR2 SVGAGI. The CDR3 reads CASSTAGRSNEQFF. CDR3 DNA sequence: TGTGCCAGCAGCACAGCGGGAAGATCCAATGAGCAGTTCTTC.

The CDR3 is CASSRGRGLLSGNTIYF. In nucleotides, the CDR3 is TGTGCCAGCAGCCGGGGCAGGGGTCTTCTCTCTGGAAACACCATATATTTT. The chain has TRBV3-1 (or the pseudogene TRBV3-2) and TRBJ1-3; D may be TRBD1 (6 bases). This CDR3 has 17 amino acids. The V and J ends lost 4 bases and 0 bases respectively, with 16 bases between them. Germline-derived CDR1 and CDR2 are LGHDT and YNNKEL (reference sequence).

V is TRBV5-4 and J is TRBJ1-2; D is undetermined. V lost 4 bases to trimming and J lost 4 bases, with 17 bases between them. Germline V CDR1 and CDR2: SGHNT, YYREEE (reference sequence). The CDR3 contains 15 residues. In DNA form, the CDR3 reads TGTGCCAGCAGCCGAGGGCCATCATGGTCCTATGGCTACACCTTC. This translates into CASSRGPSWSYGYTF.

The V gene is TRBV12-5, the J gene TRBJ2-1; TRBD2 matches 8 bases. This CDR3 spans 18 amino acids. The J segment lost 5 bases and the V segment lost 0 bases, leaving 12 bases of the junction unmatched. Germline values: CDR1 LGHNT, CDR2 FRNRAP. In DNA, the CDR3 is TGTGCTAGTGGTTTGGTACGGGGGGGTAGCGGGATACACAATGAGCAGTTCTTC. Its translation is CASGLVRGGSGIHNEQFF.

J is TRBJ1-5 and V is TRBV12-3 or TRBV12-4, with D perhaps matching TRBD1 (6 bases). This CDR3 spans 12 amino acids. Trimming removed 5 bases from V and 6 bases from J, with 8 bases in between. Here the CDR3 DNA reads TGTGCCAGCAGTCCAGGGGTTCAGCCCCAGCATTTT. Translated, it gives CASSPGVQPQHF.